The 15 T cell receptor beta chains listed next were all sequenced from one sample in a study of T-cell reconstitution after alpha-beta-depleted transplantation in children. A library of TCRbeta sequences, prepared with unique molecular identifiers, was generated. TCRdb itself ran the PCR reads through MiXCR, one entry per CDR3 protein. Of hundreds of thousands of distinct CDR3 sequences listed, roughly 15% are singletons. The sequenced sample was PBMCs from the stem cell graft donor, obtained from the stem cell graft. All receptors come from a human donor who donated a stem cell graft to a child with acute myeloid leukemia.

This clonotype was seen at least ten times. The V gene is TRBV12-3 or TRBV12-4, the J gene TRBJ1-2; D is perhaps TRBD1 (5 bases). This CDR3 has 12 amino acids. V was cut by 5 bases and J by 4 bases, with 8 bases left in between. CDR3 in DNA: TGTGCCAGCAGTATCCAGGGCTATGGCTACACCTTC. It is translated as CASSIQGYGYTF.

There are many counts of this clonotype. This chain links TRBV30 with TRBJ2-1; TRBD1 agrees at 7 bases. There are 16 residues in the CDR3. V lost 5 bases and J lost 0; bases outside the gene matches: 10. CDR1 is GTSNPN, CDR2 SVGIG, per germline (reference sequence). The CDR3 nucleotides read TGTGCCTGGGATCCGGGACAGCCAGACTCCTACAATGAGCAGTTCTTC. It translates to CAWDPGQPDSYNEQFF.

As concerns this clonotype: It may be a read error: a sequence one base away is much more abundant. The genes are TRBV9 and TRBJ1-4; no firm D call. The germline V gene encodes CDR1 SGDLS and CDR2 YYNGEE. CDR3 size: 15 residues. V dropped 4 bases and J dropped 7 bases, with 17 bases sitting between them. CDR3 amino acids: CASSPTRWLGEKLFF. CDR3 sequence (DNA): TGTGCCAGCAGCCCCACGCGGTGGCTCGGTGAAAAACTGTTTTTT. Looking up the rest from reference TRBV9 and TRBJ1-4 gives the full variable domain: DSGVTQTPKHLITATGQRVTLRCSPRSGDLSVYWYQQSLDQGLQFLIQYYNGEERAKGNILERFSAQQFPDLHSELNLSSLELGDSALYFCASSPTRWLGEKLFFGSGTQLSVL.

The CDR3 reads CASSVGQVQETQYF. The CDR3, as DNA: TGCGCCAGCAGCGTCGGACAGGTCCAAGAGACCCAGTACTTC. This sequence joins TRBV5-1 and TRBJ2-5; 7 nucleotides match TRBD1. Germline CDR1 SGHRS, CDR2 YFSETQ. The CDR3 sequence is 14 residues long. V trimming: 4 bases; J trimming: 1 base; junction bases outside the gene matches: 4.

The rearrangement links TRBV5-1 to TRBJ1-2; TRBD1 matches 10 bases. The CDR3 loop spans 15 amino acids. Germline values: CDR1 SGHRS, CDR2 YFSETQ. Trimming removed 5 bases from V and 3 bases from J; junction bases left unmatched: 7. Here the CDR3 DNA reads TGCGCCAGCAGTTATACCGGGACAGGGGACTATGGCTACACCTTC. Its protein is CASSYTGTGDYGYTF.

This clonotype was seen a handful of times. The chain joins TRBV20-1 to TRBJ2-4, with 8 positions matching TRBD1. V lost 0 bases and J lost 0; bases outside the gene matches: 10. CDR3 size: 18 residues. CDR1 is DFQATT, CDR2 SNEGSKA, per germline (reference sequence). The CDR3 loop is CSARDRPRQGRAKNIQYF. CDR3 nucleotide sequence: TGCAGTGCTAGAGATCGCCCCAGACAGGGGAGAGCCAAAAACATTCAGTACTTC.

The chain uses TRBV29-1 and TRBJ2-7; D unclear. Germline CDR1 and CDR2: SQVTM and ANQGSEA. The CDR3 loop spans 11 amino acids. Trimming left V 5 bases short and J 3 bases short, with 8 bases between. CDR3 DNA: TGCAGCGTTCGAAGAGGCTACGAGCAGTACTTC. This translates into CSVRRGYEQYF.

At least ten counts were recorded for this clonotype. The chain links TRBV20-1 to TRBJ2-1, with TRBD2 matching 8 bases. The V gene end was trimmed by 7 bases and the J gene end by 8 bases; junction bases not matched to a gene: 7. CDR3 length: 12 residues. Germline V CDR1 and CDR2: DFQATT, SNEGSKA (reference sequence). Here the CDR3 reads CSGAGGSYEQFF. The CDR3 DNA reads TGCAGTGGGGCGGGGGGAAGTTATGAGCAGTTCTTC.

The chain is built from TRBV5-1 and TRBJ1-5, with D perhaps TRBD1 (5 bases). The V gene's germline CDR1 is SGHRS and CDR2 YFSETQ. The germline V and J ends were trimmed by 5 bases and 5 bases, with 17 bases remaining between them. The CDR3 runs to 15 residues. CDR3 DNA sequence: TGCGCCAGCAGTGAAGGGGATAGGAGCGATCAGCCCCAGCATTTT. Its protein product is CASSEGDRSDQPQHF. The whole variable domain, filled in from reference TRBV5-1 and TRBJ1-5, reads KAGVTQTPRYLIKTRGQQVTLSCSPISGHRSVSWYQQTPGQGLQFLFEYFSETQRNKGNFPGRFSGRQFSNSRSEMNVSTLELGDSALYLCASSEGDRSDQPQHFGDGTRLSIL.

This clonotype was seen repeatedly, ten times or more. The J gene is TRBJ2-2, the V gene TRBV7-6; TRBD2 matches at 7 bases. The CDR3 totals 15 residues. V lost 3 bases and J lost 3; bases outside the gene matches: 4. Germline CDR1 and CDR2: SGHVS and FNYEAQ. CDR3: CASSLSSGYTGELFF. DNA for the CDR3: TGTGCCAGCAGCTTGTCTAGCGGTTACACCGGGGAGCTGTTTTTT.

CDR3: CASSQEIAGGKETQYF. The CDR3 nucleotides are TGCGCCAGCAGCCAGGAGATAGCGGGGGGAAAAGAGACCCAGTACTTC. The chain has TRBV4-3 and TRBJ2-5, with TRBD2 matching 10 bases. The V and J ends lost 3 bases and 3 bases, in that order; junction bases with no gene match: 7. The germline V gene encodes CDR1 LGHNA and CDR2 YSLEER. This CDR3 contains 16 residues.

This clonotype was counted ten times or more. The chain is built from TRBV29-1 and TRBJ2-1; 7 bases map to TRBD2. CDR3 length: 12 residues. Germline CDR1 reads SQVTM; CDR2 reads ANQGSEA. Trimming took 5 bases from V and 9 from J; bases not matched to a gene: 7. This CDR3 reads CSVRFLAVEQFF. In DNA, the CDR3 is TGCAGCGTTCGTTTCCTAGCGGTTGAGCAGTTCTTC.

This clonotype came up many times. The chain uses TRBV20-1 and TRBJ2-7; 9 bases match TRBD1. Germline loops: CDR1 DFQATT, CDR2 SNEGSKA (reference sequence). The CDR3 loop spans 12 amino acids. CDR3 in amino acids: CSATGGGYEQYV. The CDR3 DNA reads as TGCAGCGCCACAGGGGGCGGATACGAGCAGTACGTC.

Many counts were recorded for this clonotype. The gene calls are TRBV20-1 and TRBJ2-6; D is unclear. From germline, CDR1 is DFQATT and CDR2 SNEGSKA (reference sequence). The CDR3 is 13 amino acids. V shed 6 bases and J shed 2 bases, with 8 bases lying between them. In nucleotides, the CDR3 is TGCAGTGCCCCGTATACTGGGGCCAACGTCCTGACTTTC. This encodes CSAPYTGANVLTF.

The chain employs TRBV5-4 and TRBJ2-5, with no clear D. Trimming shortened V by 4 bases and J by 7 bases, and 14 bases separated the two germline ends. Germline CDR1 and CDR2: SGHNT and YYREEE (reference sequence). The CDR3 is 13 residues long. The CDR3 protein is CASSPDLLRTQYF. DNA of the CDR3: TGTGCCAGCAGCCCTGACCTTCTTCGGACCCAGTACTTC.